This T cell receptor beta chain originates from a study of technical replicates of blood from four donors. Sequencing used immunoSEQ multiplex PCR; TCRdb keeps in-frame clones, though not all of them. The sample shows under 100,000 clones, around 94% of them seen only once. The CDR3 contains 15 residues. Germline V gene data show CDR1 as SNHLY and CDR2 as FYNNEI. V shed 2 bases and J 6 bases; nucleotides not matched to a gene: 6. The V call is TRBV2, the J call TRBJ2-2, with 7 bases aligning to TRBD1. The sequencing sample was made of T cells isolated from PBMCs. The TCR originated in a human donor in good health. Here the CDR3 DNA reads TGTGCCAGCAGTGAAACAGGGGTAGTGGCCGGGGAGCTGTTTTTT. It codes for CASSETGVVAGELFF.